This T cell receptor (beta chain) comes out of a study of graft-versus-host responses after intestinal transplantation. Turning to the study itself: All recipients were given anti-thymocyte globulin induction, and tacrolimus and steroids were then administered for roughly three years. Study-wide results and limits: Investigators detected GvH clones in recipient marrow, with some emerging earlier in ileum or blood.

TCRdb's copy holds only in-frame clones and misses some; the assay was immunoSEQ multiplex PCR. The table has tens of thousands of clones, around 90% seen once; the top ten hold 4% to 5%. V gave up 5 bases and J gave up 7 bases, with 20 bases separating them. The CDR3 length is 15 residues. CDR1 is MGHDK, CDR2 SYGVNS, per germline. Regarding this clone: Its antigen is unknown.

The sequenced sample was unstimulated CD8+ T cells sorted from spleen or lymph node cells, obtained before transplant. V gene TRBV25-1 combines with J gene TRBJ2-5, with D possibly matching TRBD2 (5 bases). This sequence originates from a human donor who was the organ donor for an intestinal transplant. CDR3 loop: CASSPRRAGLGTQYF. In DNA, the CDR3 is TGTGCCAGCAGTCCCCGGCGGGCAGGCCTGGGGACCCAGTACTTC.